The 25 T cell receptor beta chains below come from one sample, sequenced in a study of PD-L1 blockade in urothelial cancer (dated by TCRdb to 2016 to 2017). What the time point label conveys for this sample: pretreatment peripheral blood. The method was the immunoSEQ multiplex PCR assay. Held by TCRdb, this immuneACCESS table contains in-frame sequences only and omits some clones. Under half of the omission traces to an unresolved V gene where checked; the cause of the rest is unknown. The sample table lists more than 50,000 clones, around 81% of them with a count of one. 3% to 4% of the sample lies in the top ten. Specimen: PBMCs, collected around atezolizumab (anti-PD-L1) treatment. The receptors derive from a man between 65 and 80 years old with urothelial cancer.

On this clone itself: Other DNA sequences in the same sample also yield this CDR3. This chain uses TRBV28 with TRBJ2-7; D is perhaps TRBD2 (6 bases). V gave up 4 bases and J gave up 5 bases, with 9 bases separating them. Looked up from germline, CDR1 is MDHEN and CDR2 is SYDVKM. The CDR3 contains 12 residues. The CDR3 region has the DNA TGTGCCAGCAGTTCGGGGGTGCACGAGCAGTACTTC. It codes for CASSSGVHEQYF.

The chain links TRBV7-2 to TRBJ1-5; 8 bases align to TRBD1. The trim removed 0 bases at V and 7 bases at J, leaving 2 bases unmatched. The CDR3 loop spans 14 amino acids. Germline values: CDR1 SGHTA, CDR2 FQGNSA. The CDR3 sequence is CASSLAGQGQPQHF. The DNA of the CDR3 is TGTGCCAGCAGCTTAGCCGGACAGGGACAGCCCCAGCATTTT.

This chain joins TRBV7-9 and TRBJ2-3; TRBD2 matches 7 bases. This CDR3 has 16 residues. The ends lost 5 bases at V and 2 bases at J; junction bases unmatched: 10. Germline CDR1 and CDR2: SEHNR and FQNEAQ (reference sequence). The CDR3 DNA reads as TGTGCCAGCAGCAACTATCTAGCGGAGGTCACAGATACGCAGTATTTT. Its protein product is CASSNYLAEVTDTQYF. The variable domain in full, completed from reference TRBV7-9 and TRBJ2-3, reads DTGVSQNPRHKITKRGQNVTFRCDPISEHNRLYWYRQTLGQGPEFLTYFQNEAQLEKSRLLSDRFSAERPKGSFSTLEIQRTEQGDSAMYLCASSNYLAEVTDTQYFGPGTRLTVL.

The chain employs TRBV6-4 and TRBJ2-7; D might be TRBD2 (5 bases). Per germline, CDR1 MRHNA and CDR2 SNTAGT. The CDR3 is 17 residues long. V was trimmed by 1 base and J by 2 bases, leaving 18 bases between them. For the CDR3, the DNA is TGTGCCAGCAGTGACTTGCCGAAAGCGGAAATTCCCTACGAGCAGTACTTC. Its translation: CASSDLPKAEIPYEQYF.

Only a few counts were recorded for this clone. CDR3 nucleotide sequence: TGCGCCAGCAGTCAACGCGGGAGGAACTACAATGAGCAGTTCTTC. The encoded protein is CASSQRGRNYNEQFF. This chain uses TRBV23-1 with TRBJ2-1; TRBD2 matches 8 bases. TRBV23-1 is classed as an ORF, of uncertain function. V shed 2 bases, J shed 3 bases, and the junction held 3 bases outside the gene matches. The CDR3 has 15 residues.

This chain links TRBV7-2 with TRBJ2-1, with 7 bases fitting TRBD2. The CDR3 runs to 13 residues. Trimming removed 0 bases from V and 16 bases from J; junction bases left unmatched: 9. Germline lookup yields CDR1 SGHTA and CDR2 FQGNSA. In DNA form, the CDR3 reads TGTGCCAGCAGCTTAGCGCGACGGGAGGCCCTATTCTTC. Residues: CASSLARREALFF. Based on the CDR3 plus reference TRBV7-2 and TRBJ2-1, the full variable domain is GAGVSQSPSNKVTEKGKDVELRCDPISGHTALYWYRQSLGQGLEFLIYFQGNSAPDKSGLPSDRFSAERTGGSVSTLTIQRTQQEDSAVYLCASSLARREALFFGPGTRLTVL.

This sequence joins TRBV7-9 and TRBJ2-7, with 7 bases aligning to TRBD1. The CDR3 consists of 13 residues. Germline CDR1 is SEHNR and CDR2 is FQNEAQ (reference sequence). Unmatched junction bases numbered 4, after V lost 5 bases and J lost 3 bases. CDR3 amino acids: CASSGPGGYEQYF. The CDR3 DNA is TGTGCCAGCAGCGGCCCAGGGGGCTACGAGCAGTACTTC.

The rearrangement uses TRBV20-1 and TRBJ1-5; D is unclear. This CDR3 region has 11 residues. Germline assignment: CDR1 DFQATT and CDR2 SNEGSKA (reference sequence). Trimming removed 5 bases at V and 6 bases at J, with 8 bases between. The CDR3 sequence is CSARVGQPQHF. The CDR3, as DNA: TGCAGTGCTCGGGTGGGTCAGCCCCAGCATTTT.

The gene calls are TRBV6-6 and TRBJ2-5; the D gene is possibly TRBD2 (6 bases). The CDR3 is 15 residues long. V was trimmed by 4 bases and J by 2 bases, leaving 14 bases between them. Germline loops: CDR1 MNHNY, CDR2 SVGAGI (reference sequence). The CDR3 DNA follows: TGTGCCAGCAGTTTTGGCGGGGAGCGACAAGAGACCCAGTACTTC. Translated: CASSFGGERQETQYF.

The chain combines TRBV10-3 with TRBJ2-1; the match to TRBD2 covers 10 bases. V shed 6 bases, J shed 7 bases, and the junction held 3 bases outside the gene matches. The CDR3 runs 13 residues. Germline CDR1 ENHRY, CDR2 SYGVKD. The chain's CDR3 is CAIRLAGRNEQFF. As DNA, the CDR3 is TGTGCCATCAGACTAGCGGGGAGGAATGAGCAGTTCTTC.

CDR3 DNA sequence: TGCGCCAGCAGCCCCTCGGACTTGCAAGAGACCCAGTACTTC. It specifies CASSPSDLQETQYF. This chain links TRBV5-1 with TRBJ2-5; possible D gene TRBD2, 5 bases. The V and J ends lost 4 bases and 2 bases respectively, with 12 bases between them. Looked up from germline, CDR1 is SGHRS and CDR2 is YFSETQ. The length of the CDR3 is 14 residues.

This chain connects TRBV5-4 to TRBJ2-1, with D possibly TRBD1 on 6 matching bases. Trimming shortened V by 2 bases and J by 6 bases, and 15 bases separated the two germline ends. Germline V CDR1 and CDR2: SGHNT, YYREEE (reference sequence). There are 15 residues in the CDR3. The CDR3 region is CASSLGQSGGNEQFF. The CDR3 bases are TGTGCCAGCAGCTTAGGACAGAGTGGGGGCAATGAGCAGTTCTTC.

The chain links TRBV28 to TRBJ2-5; 11 bases are a match to TRBD2. Germline V CDR1 and CDR2: MDHEN, SYDVKM. The CDR3 totals 17 residues. V lost 4 bases and J lost 2; bases outside the gene matches: 9. The DNA of the CDR3 is TGTGCCAGCAGTTCACCTGGGGGGACTAGCGGACAAGAGACCCAGTACTTC. It yields the protein CASSSPGGTSGQETQYF.

V gene TRBV7-2 combines with J gene TRBJ2-7; D is perhaps TRBD1 (5 bases). The V end was cut by 2 bases, the J end by 5 bases, with 16 bases between. This CDR3 contains 15 residues. Per the germline V gene, CDR1 is SGHTA and CDR2 is FQGNSA. CDR3 amino acids: CASSLLAGPPDEQYF. The CDR3 coding sequence is TGTGCCAGCAGCTTACTTGCAGGGCCCCCGGACGAGCAGTACTTC.

This rearrangement joins TRBV2 to TRBJ2-3; TRBD1 is a possible D gene (5 bases). The germline V and J ends were trimmed by 7 bases and 4 bases, with 9 bases remaining between them. This CDR3 has 12 residues. The germline CDR1 and CDR2 sequences are SNHLY and FYNNEI. CDR3 sequence reads: CASIRVSDTQYF. The CDR3 region has the DNA TGTGCCAGCATCAGGGTCTCAGATACGCAGTATTTT.

The chain combines TRBV30 with TRBJ2-1, with 13 bases lining up with TRBD2. Germline V gene data show CDR1 as GTSNPN and CDR2 as SVGIG (reference sequence). V lost 5 bases and J lost 6; bases outside the gene matches: 7. The length of the CDR3 is 15 residues. CDR3 region: CAWGLGLAGVNEQFF. The CDR3 DNA is TGTGCCTGGGGCTTAGGACTAGCGGGAGTCAATGAGCAGTTCTTC.

This rearrangement joins TRBV20-1 to TRBJ2-1, with unresolved D. V was pared by 4 bases and J by 5 bases, with 3 bases between. Germline lookup yields CDR1 DFQATT and CDR2 SNEGSKA (reference sequence). This CDR3 has 10 amino acids. CDR3 protein: CSATDNEQFF. CDR3 DNA sequence: TGCAGTGCTACTGACAATGAGCAGTTCTTC.

The rearrangement uses TRBV10-3 and TRBJ2-2, with TRBD1 matching 7 bases. V lost 11 bases and J lost 7; bases outside the gene matches: 13. The length of the CDR3 is 14 residues. The germline V gene encodes CDR1 ENHRY and CDR2 SYGVKD. Written as DNA, the CDR3 is TGTGCCGTCCGGGACCCGACAGGGCTCGGGGAGCTGTTTTTT. Its translation: CAVRDPTGLGELFF.

V gene TRBV6-1 combines with J gene TRBJ2-7; 8 bases are shared with TRBD1. This CDR3 contains 14 residues. Germline lookup yields CDR1 MNHNS and CDR2 SASEGT. Trimming took 3 bases from V and 3 from J; bases not matched to a gene: 4. Written as DNA, the CDR3 is TGTGCCAGCAGTGACGCGGACAGGGTCTACGAGCAGTACTTC. Its protein is CASSDADRVYEQYF.

Only a few counts were recorded for this clone. The J gene is TRBJ1-5, the V gene TRBV2; D ambiguous. Germline V gives CDR1 SNHLY, CDR2 FYNNEI. V lost 4 bases to trimming and J lost 3 bases, with 4 bases between them. CDR3 length equals 12 residues. The CDR3 region has the DNA TGTGCCAGCAGTGCAGACAATCAGCCCCAGCATTTT. This sequence encodes CASSADNQPQHF.

V usage is TRBV28 and J usage is TRBJ1-2, with 8 bases matching TRBD1. Germline loops: CDR1 MDHEN, CDR2 SYDVKM. V shed 7 bases and J 2 bases; nucleotides not matched to a gene: 9. The CDR3 runs 15 residues. Here the CDR3 reads CASTSQGAKNYGYTF. The CDR3 DNA follows: TGTGCCAGCACTTCTCAGGGGGCGAAGAACTATGGCTACACCTTC.

This chain links TRBV10-3 with TRBJ2-7; D might be TRBD1 (5 bases). Germline V gene sequence: CDR1 ENHRY, CDR2 SYGVKD. V dropped 3 bases and J dropped 2 bases, with 8 bases sitting between them. CDR3 length: 13 residues. CDR3 DNA: TGTGCCATCAGTGACAGGGTCGCCTACGAGCAGTACTTC. This gives the protein CAISDRVAYEQYF.

This clone appeared a single time. This CDR3 is CASSSGGSLGDTQYF. The CDR3, as DNA: TGCGCCAGCAGCTCTGGCGGGAGCTTAGGAGATACGCAGTATTTT. This chain uses TRBV5-1 with TRBJ2-3, with TRBD2 identical over 7 bases. Germline V gene data show CDR1 as SGHRS and CDR2 as YFSETQ. The CDR3 sequence is 15 residues long. Trimming at V came to 3 bases and at J to 5 bases, leaving 9 bases not matched to a gene.

The CDR3 protein is CASSEEETRETQYF. DNA of the CDR3: TGTGCCAGCAGTGAAGAGGAGACTAGGGAGACCCAGTACTTC. The rearrangement links TRBV6-1 to TRBJ2-5, with D possibly TRBD2 on 6 matching bases. With 1 base removed from V and 5 bases from J, the gap between germline ends came to 11 bases. The CDR3 covers 14 residues. Germline V gene data show CDR1 as MNHNS and CDR2 as SASEGT.

The chain joins TRBV7-2 to TRBJ1-2, with 7 bases matching TRBD1. CDR1 and CDR2 from the germline V gene are SGHTA and FQGNSA. The CDR3 is 14 amino acids. J gave up 5 bases and V 5 bases, and 8 bases lay outside the gene matches. The CDR3 nucleotides read TGTGCCAGCAGCCCCGCTTTGGGACAGTATGGCTACACCTTC. This gives the protein CASSPALGQYGYTF.